This entry is about one T cell receptor (beta chain). The clone's antigen remains unknown. The sample holds no much larger clone one base away, and base qualities are not on file. The data were obtained in a study of blood T cell repertoires in COVID-19 (dated by TCRdb to 2018 to 2020). Background on the whole study: Samples covering the acute and convalescent phases of COVID-19 were provided by collaborators in the United States, Italy and Spain. The prospective study material was composed of cDNA or gDNA derived from T cells, B-cell-depleted T cells, or PBMCs. Deeply sampled blood TCRbeta repertoires from subjects exposed to, actively infected with, or recovered from COVID-19 were included in the dataset. A freely available public database, intended as a resource for researchers studying the immune response to SARS-CoV-2, is where the repertoires were released. Samples were obtained from the ongoing ImmuneRACE study (first 160 participants) and from 1,254 subjects provided by 6 global collaborators. Sample metadata almost always included a de-identified subject ID, COVID-19 status, age in years and sex. Where available, HLA class I and class II types were taken from metadata supplied by the sample provider and were not determined by assay-based typing. The research as a whole found: How much clinical and demographic metadata was included differed by source and by participant, and the metadata was provided uncurated.

TCRbeta CDR3 regions were amplified from genomic DNA using the immunoSEQ Assay, a bias-controlled multiplex PCR. The authors' pipeline ran thus. The number of nucleated cells in each sample was estimated from the amplification of reference gene primers within the assay. Sequence reads were collapsed and filtered to measure the absolute abundance of every unique TCRbeta CDR3 rearrangement. For each sample, productive Simpson clonality was calculated as the square root of Simpson's diversity index across productive rearrangements. Drawn from immuneACCESS, this table holds only the in-frame rearrangements with V and J called that TCRdb kept. Clones are partly lost; checked studies trace under half to an unresolved V gene and leave the rest unexplained. V and J calls plus clone size are reproduced from that table; the DNA served to infer D and trimming. Recorded for this sample are thousands of clones; 85% to 90% of them occurred a single time. Jointly, the top ten make up around 4.2% of the sample.

Each collaborating institution followed its own protocols to collect whole blood in K2EDTA tubes. Collaborator samples were shipped for TCRbeta analysis as frozen whole blood, isolated PBMCs, or DNA extracted from either sample type. Looking up the germline V gene (reference sequence) yields CDR1 LGHDT and CDR2 YNNKEL. The CDR3 starts with the cysteine, ends with the phenylalanine, and has 14 residues. Solely the CDR3 DNA is kept, with 42 bases framed from the first base. V has 3 bases trimmed and J has 5 bases trimmed; junction bases matching no gene number 5. Sample: peripheral blood. This chain joins TRBV3-1 (or the pseudogene TRBV3-2) to TRBJ1-2, with 8 bases matching TRBD1. The TCR was taken from an elderly man with active COVID-19. For the CDR3, the sequence is CASSQRQGWYGYTF. DNA sequence: TGTGCCAGCAGCCAGCGACAGGGGTGGTATGGCTACACCTTC.